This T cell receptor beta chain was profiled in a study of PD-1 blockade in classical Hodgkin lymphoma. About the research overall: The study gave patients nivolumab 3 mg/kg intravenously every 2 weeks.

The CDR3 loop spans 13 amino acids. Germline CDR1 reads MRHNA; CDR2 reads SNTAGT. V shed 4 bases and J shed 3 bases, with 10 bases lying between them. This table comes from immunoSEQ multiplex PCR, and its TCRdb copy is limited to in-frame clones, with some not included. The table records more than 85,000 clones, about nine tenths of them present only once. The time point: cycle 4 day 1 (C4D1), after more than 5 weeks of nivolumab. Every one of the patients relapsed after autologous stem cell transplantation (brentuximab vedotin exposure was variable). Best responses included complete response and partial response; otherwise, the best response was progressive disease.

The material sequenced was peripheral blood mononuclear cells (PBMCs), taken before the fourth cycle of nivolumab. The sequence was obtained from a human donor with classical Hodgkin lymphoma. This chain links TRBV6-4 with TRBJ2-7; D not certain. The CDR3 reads CASSADLNYEQYF. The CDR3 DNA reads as TGTGCCAGCAGTGCTGACTTAAACTACGAGCAGTACTTC.